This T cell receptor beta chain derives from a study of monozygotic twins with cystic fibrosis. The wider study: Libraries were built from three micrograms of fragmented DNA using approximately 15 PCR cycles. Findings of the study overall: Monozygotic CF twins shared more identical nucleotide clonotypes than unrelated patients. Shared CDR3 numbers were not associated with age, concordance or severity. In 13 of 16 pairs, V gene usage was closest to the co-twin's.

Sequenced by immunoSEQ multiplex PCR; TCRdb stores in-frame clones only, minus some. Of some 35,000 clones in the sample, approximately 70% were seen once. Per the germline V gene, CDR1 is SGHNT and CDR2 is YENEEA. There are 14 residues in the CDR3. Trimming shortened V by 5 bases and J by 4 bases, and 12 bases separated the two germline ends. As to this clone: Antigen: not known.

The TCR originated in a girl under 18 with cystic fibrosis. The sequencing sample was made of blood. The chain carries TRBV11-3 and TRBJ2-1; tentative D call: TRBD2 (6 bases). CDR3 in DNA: TGTGCCAGCAGCCGTTTCGGGACTTACAATGAGCAGTTCTTC. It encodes CASSRFGTYNEQFF.